This T cell receptor beta chain was documented in a study of early T cells in non-severe SARS-CoV-2 infection. As for the study in general: Unsorted whole-blood RNA was sequenced in bulk, leaving chains unpaired.

J was trimmed by 12 bases and V by 0 bases; bases with no gene match: 9. This CDR3 has 17 amino acids. The V gene's germline CDR1 is KGHDR and CDR2 SFDVKD. This clonotype was seen a handful of times. TCRdb independently ran MiXCR on the 5' RACE reads; one entry per CDR3 protein. This sample has more than 95,000 distinct CDR3 sequences; approximately 10% occur once, and the top ten carry roughly 4.5%. The clonotype was recovered from an adult who was a healthcare worker with PCR-confirmed SARS-CoV-2 infection or an uninfected control (not recorded which). The starting material was whole blood, obtained at baseline. J is TRBJ2-6 and V is TRBV24-1; 11 bases agree with TRBD1. In DNA form, the CDR3 reads TGTGCCACCAGTGATTTGAGTCACCGGGACAGGGGGGTCGTCCTGACTTTC. Translated: CATSDLSHRDRGVVLTF.